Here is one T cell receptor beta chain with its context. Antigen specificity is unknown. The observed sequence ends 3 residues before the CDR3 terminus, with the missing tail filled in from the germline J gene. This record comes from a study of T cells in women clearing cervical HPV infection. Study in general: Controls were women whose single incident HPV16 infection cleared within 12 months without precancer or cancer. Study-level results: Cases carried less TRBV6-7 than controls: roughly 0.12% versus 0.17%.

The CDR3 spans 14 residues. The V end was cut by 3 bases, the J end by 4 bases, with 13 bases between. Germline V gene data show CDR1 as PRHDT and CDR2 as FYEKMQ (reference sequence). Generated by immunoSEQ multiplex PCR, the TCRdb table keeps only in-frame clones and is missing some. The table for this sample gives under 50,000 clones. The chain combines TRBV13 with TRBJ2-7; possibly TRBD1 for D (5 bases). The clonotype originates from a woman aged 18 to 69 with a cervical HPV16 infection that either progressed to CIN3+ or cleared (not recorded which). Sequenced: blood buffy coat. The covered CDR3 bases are TGTGCCAGCAGCTTTTACAGGCTTTCGTACGAG. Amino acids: CASSFYRLSYE. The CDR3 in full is CASSFYRLSYEQYF.